This TCR beta chain was sequenced in a study of T cell responses to AZD1222 COVID-19 vaccine. The CDR3 contains 14 residues. Germline V gives CDR1 MNHNS, CDR2 SASEGT. Trimming shortened V by 3 bases and J by 4 bases, and 7 bases separated the two germline ends. General study points: Baseline testing showed seropositivity in only six AZD1222 recipients. Spike-specific TCRs gained breadth and depth after people received two AZD1222 doses.

Turning to this clone: Its cognate antigen is unknown.

The protocol was immunoSEQ multiplex PCR, while the TCRdb copy is restricted to in-frame clones and leaves out a portion. The table shows 100,000 to 130,000 clones, with about 90% occurring only once. The sequencing here drew on peripheral blood, taken on day 0 of AZD1222 vaccination. The TCR originated in an adult in good health. The chain uses TRBV6-1 and TRBJ2-6; tentative D call: TRBD1 (6 bases). The CDR3 DNA reads TGTGCCAGCAGTGAGGGGGCAGGGGCCAACGTCCTGACTTTC. Protein sequence: CASSEGAGANVLTF.